The T cell receptor beta chain described here comes from a study of blood T cell repertoires in COVID-19. Study overall: Sources were T cells, B-cell-depleted T cells, or PBMCs; the material itself was cDNA or gDNA.

Recruitment covered some 25 US areas and drew participants whose ages spanned roughly 18 to 100 years. Germline V gene lookup returns CDR1 KGHSH and CDR2 LQKENI. The V gene end was trimmed by 3 bases and the J gene end by 3 bases; junction bases not matched to a gene: 1. This CDR3 is 14 amino acids long. Details on this clone: The sample carries other DNA sequences with the same CDR3.

In the original processing: Counts of nucleated cells, estimated from reference gene primer amplification, were obtained. TCRdb keeps only in-frame clones here, not all; method: immunoSEQ multiplex PCR. V and J calls and clone size are as listed in that table; D and trimming were resolved from the DNA. Here the sample spans 160,000 or so clones, around four fifths being singletons. The rearrangement joins TRBV18 to TRBJ2-7; 11 bases agree with TRBD1. Material for sequencing was PBMCs or T cells enriched from blood (not recorded which). This TCR came from a woman between 50 and 59 years old who had recovered from COVID-19. The CDR3 is CASSPGTGGYEQYF. The CDR3 bases are TGTGCCAGCTCACCCGGGACAGGGGGCTACGAGCAGTACTTC.